The sequence of this TCR beta chain was determined in a study of T-cell reconstitution after alpha-beta-depleted transplantation in children. The germline gives CDR1 MNHNS, CDR2 SASEGT. This CDR3 comprises 14 residues. The V and J ends lost 8 bases and 4 bases, in that order; junction bases with no gene match: 8. This clonotype was found a few times. The library targeted TCRbeta and was prepared with unique molecular identifiers. TCRdb reprocessed the PCR reads via MiXCR and lists one record per CDR3 protein. The sample consists of about 500,000 distinct CDR3 sequences, approximately 32% of them appearing once.

Sequenced here: PBMCs from the stem cell graft donor, sampled from the stem cell graft. This clonotype was obtained from a human donor who donated a stem cell graft to a child with aplastic anemia. V gene TRBV6-1 combines with J gene TRBJ2-1; 7 bases map to TRBD2. The CDR3, as DNA: TGTGCCAGCGGGGGGGGATCGAATTACAATGAGCAGTTCTTC. Encoded protein: CASGGGSNYNEQFF.